This entry concerns a single T cell receptor beta chain. This clonotype came up a few times. No antigen is known for it. Per-nucleotide qualities are absent, and no much larger clonotype sits a single base away. CDR1 and CDR2 (MGHRA, YSYEKL) derive from the germline V gene. The CDR3 spans 19 residues, from the cysteine through the phenylalanine. The read is trimmed to its CDR3 DNA, 57 bases read in frame from base 1. Here V drops 0 bases and J drops 0 bases, and the junction holds 9 bases not matched to any gene. This sample was included in a study of post-analysis software for immune sequencing data (dated by TCRdb to between 2015 and 2016). For context, the study as a whole: Recorded disease courses included relapsing-remitting, secondary progressive and progressive-relapsing multiple sclerosis, with some patients lacking subtype annotation. The patient repertoires were compared against 11 previously published healthy control repertoires obtained from donors aged roughly 6 to 25 years. A subset of samples was prepared in parallel using single-end sample barcoding, then pooled and co-amplified after Illumina adapter ligation.

The protocol used for the library was PCR. Sequencing was carried out with an Illumina HiSeq 2500. To reduce PCR and sequencing biases, unique molecular identifiers were built into the TCR beta cDNA libraries. Some 500,000 cDNA molecules were obtained per 1 to 10 million input T cells, so each molecule approximated one T cell. The patient libraries were prepared and sequenced using the same protocol as the earlier healthy control dataset. Samples belonging to the same batch were prepared together, multiplexed and sequenced on a shared HiSeq lane. For the original study's pipeline: MIGEC handled the raw barcoded reads, throwing out single-read molecular identifier groups before consensus assembly and CDR3 extraction. VDJtools was used for post-analysis of the clonotype tables, and diversity was normalized by down-sampling every dataset to the size of the smallest sample. Repertoire overlap clustering matched CDR3 amino acid but not nucleotide sequences to correct batch-related cross-sample contamination. The public reads were run again by TCRdb, first through fastp at Q25 and then through MiXCR, and only productive beta chains were kept. For every CDR3 protein sequence, its rows merge into one entry that carries the most common genes and DNA. The authors' filters were not applied to this entry. The table for this sample lists some 500,000 distinct CDR3 sequences; around 40% of them were counted only once. The ten largest clones capture 9% to 13% of the sample.

To demonstrate the VDJtools post-analysis software, the study profiled TCR beta repertoires from the peripheral blood of about a dozen young patients with multiple sclerosis. Multiple sclerosis patients were children and adolescents aged about 6 to 15 years. Overall study outcomes, separate from this receptor: Multiple sclerosis patients had significantly lower normalized Chao1 diversity than controls, a result that suggests substantial peripheral T-cell clonal expansion. The multiple sclerosis patient group was slightly younger than the control group. Patients showed significantly higher frequencies than controls for a handful of TRBV segments, among them TRBV5-6, TRBV5-1 and TRBV20-1. Direct clustering with F measure revealed strong co-clustering of samples prepared in the same batch, which led to a batch-effect correction.

The source of this sequence is a girl between 10 and 17 years old with multiple sclerosis. Sequenced material: blood. The V gene is TRBV4-1 and the J gene is TRBJ2-1, with TRBD2 identical over 9 junction bases. DNA sequence: TGCGCCAGCAGCCAAGATGGTAGCGGGAGACCCAGCTCCTACAATGAGCAGTTCTTC. Its product reads: CASSQDGSGRPSSYNEQFF.